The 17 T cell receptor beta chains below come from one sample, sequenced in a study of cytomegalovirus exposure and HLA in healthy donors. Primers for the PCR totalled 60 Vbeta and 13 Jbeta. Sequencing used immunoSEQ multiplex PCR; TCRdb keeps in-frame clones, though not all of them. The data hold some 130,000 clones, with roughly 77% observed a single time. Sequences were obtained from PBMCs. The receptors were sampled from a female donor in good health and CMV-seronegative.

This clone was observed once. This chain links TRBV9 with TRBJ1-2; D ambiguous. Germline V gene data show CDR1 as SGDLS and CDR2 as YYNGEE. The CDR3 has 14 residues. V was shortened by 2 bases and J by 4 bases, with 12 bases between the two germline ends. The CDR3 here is CASSVPGGGYGYTF. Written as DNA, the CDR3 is TGTGCCAGCAGCGTCCCTGGAGGTGGCTATGGCTACACCTTC.

Here the CDR3 DNA reads TGTGCCAGCAGTTACAGGGAGATCGAGCAGTACTTC. This translates into CASSYREIEQYF. The chain combines TRBV28 with TRBJ2-7, with D perhaps matching TRBD1 (6 bases). Germline V gene lookup returns CDR1 MDHEN and CDR2 SYDVKM. Trimming shortened V by 4 bases and J by 6 bases, and 10 bases separated the two germline ends. The CDR3 runs 12 residues.

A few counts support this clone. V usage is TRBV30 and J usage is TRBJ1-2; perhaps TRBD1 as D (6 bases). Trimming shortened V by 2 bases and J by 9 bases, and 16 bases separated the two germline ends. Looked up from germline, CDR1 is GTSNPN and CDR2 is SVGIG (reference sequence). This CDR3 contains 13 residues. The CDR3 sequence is CAWSISGGGSYTF. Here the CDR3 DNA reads TGTGCCTGGAGTATATCTGGGGGCGGTAGCTACACCTTC. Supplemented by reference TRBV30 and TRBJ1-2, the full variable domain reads SQTIHQWPATLVQPVGSPLSLECTVEGTSNPNLYWYRQAAGRGLQLLFYSVGIGQISSEVPQNLSASRPQDRQFILSSKKLLLSDSGFYLCAWSISGGGSYTFGSGTRLTVV.

CDR3 sequence: CASSSGGGDSYEQYF. Written as DNA, the CDR3 is TGCGCCAGCAGCTCCGGGGGAGGGGACTCTTACGAGCAGTACTTC. The chain employs TRBV5-1 and TRBJ2-7; 7 bases match TRBD2. Germline V gene data show CDR1 as SGHRS and CDR2 as YFSETQ. With 3 bases clipped from V and 4 bases from J, the junction kept 10 bases outside the gene matches. This CDR3 spans 15 amino acids.

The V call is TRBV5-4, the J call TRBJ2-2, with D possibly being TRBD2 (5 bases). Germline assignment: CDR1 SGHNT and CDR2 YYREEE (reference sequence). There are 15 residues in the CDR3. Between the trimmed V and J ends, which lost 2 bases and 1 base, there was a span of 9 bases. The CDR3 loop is CASSLSAGNTGELFF. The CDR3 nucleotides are TGTGCCAGCAGCTTATCGGCGGGGAACACCGGGGAGCTGTTTTTT. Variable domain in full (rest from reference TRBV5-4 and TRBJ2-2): ETGVTQSPTHLIKTRGQQVTLRCSSQSGHNTVSWYQQALGQGPQFIFQYYREEENGRGNFPPRFSGLQFPNYSSELNVNALELDDSALYLCASSLSAGNTGELFFGEGSRLTVL.

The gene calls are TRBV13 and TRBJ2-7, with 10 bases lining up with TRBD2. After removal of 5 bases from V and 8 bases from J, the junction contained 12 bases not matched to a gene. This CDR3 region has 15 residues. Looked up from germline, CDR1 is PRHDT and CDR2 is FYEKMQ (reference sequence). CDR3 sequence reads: CASSIPGLAPLKQYF. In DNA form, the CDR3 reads TGTGCCAGCAGCATACCGGGACTAGCGCCACTCAAGCAGTACTTC.

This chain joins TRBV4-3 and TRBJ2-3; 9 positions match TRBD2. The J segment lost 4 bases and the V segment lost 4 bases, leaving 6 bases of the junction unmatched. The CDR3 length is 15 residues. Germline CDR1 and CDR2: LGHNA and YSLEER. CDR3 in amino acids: CASSRQREVSDTQYF. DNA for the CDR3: TGCGCCAGCAGCCGTCAGCGGGAGGTTTCAGATACGCAGTATTTT.

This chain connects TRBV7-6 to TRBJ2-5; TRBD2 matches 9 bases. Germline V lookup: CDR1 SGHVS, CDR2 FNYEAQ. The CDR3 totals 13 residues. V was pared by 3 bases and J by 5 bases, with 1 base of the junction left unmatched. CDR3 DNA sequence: TGTGCCAGCAGCTTTACTAGCGGGGAGACCCAGTACTTC. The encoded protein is CASSFTSGETQYF.

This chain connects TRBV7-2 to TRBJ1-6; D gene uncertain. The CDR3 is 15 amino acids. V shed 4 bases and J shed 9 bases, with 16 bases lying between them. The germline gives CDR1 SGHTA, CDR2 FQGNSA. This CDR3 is CASSSSGIVGSPLHF. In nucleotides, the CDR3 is TGTGCCAGCAGCTCTTCCGGGATTGTTGGTTCACCCCTCCACTTT.

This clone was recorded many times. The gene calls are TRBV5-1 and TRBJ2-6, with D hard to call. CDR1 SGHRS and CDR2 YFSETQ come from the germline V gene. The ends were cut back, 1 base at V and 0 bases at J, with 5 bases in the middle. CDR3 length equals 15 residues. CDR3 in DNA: TGCGCCAGCAGCTTGTCAATCTCTGGGGCCAACGTCCTGACTTTC. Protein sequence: CASSLSISGANVLTF.

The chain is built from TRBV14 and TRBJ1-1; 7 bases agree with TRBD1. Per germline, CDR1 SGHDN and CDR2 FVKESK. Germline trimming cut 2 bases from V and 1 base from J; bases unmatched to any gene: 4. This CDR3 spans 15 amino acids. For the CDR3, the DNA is TGTGCCAGCAGCCAAAGACAGGGTAAGAACACTGAAGCTTTCTTT. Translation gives CASSQRQGKNTEAFF.

DNA for the CDR3: TGTGCCACCAGCCCTGAGGCGGGAGCGTTCTACAATGAGCAGTTCTTC. Translating it yields CATSPEAGAFYNEQFF. The chain employs TRBV15 and TRBJ2-1, with 7 positions matching TRBD2. Germline trimming cut 5 bases from V and 3 bases from J; bases unmatched to any gene: 10. The CDR3 totals 16 residues. Per germline, CDR1 LNHNV and CDR2 YYDKDF (reference sequence). The full variable domain, with the rest looked up from reference TRBV15 and TRBJ2-1, is DAMVIQNPRYQVTQFGKPVTLSCSQTLNHNVMYWYQQKSSQAPKLLFHYYDKDFNNEADTPDNFQSRRPNTSFCFLDIRSPGLGDTAMYLCATSPEAGAFYNEQFFGPGTRLTVL.

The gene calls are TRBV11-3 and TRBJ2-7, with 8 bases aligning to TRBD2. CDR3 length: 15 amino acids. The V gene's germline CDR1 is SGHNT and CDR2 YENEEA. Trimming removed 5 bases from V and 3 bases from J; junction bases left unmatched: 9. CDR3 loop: CASSPSAGANYEQYF. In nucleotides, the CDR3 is TGTGCCAGCAGCCCGTCAGCGGGGGCCAACTACGAGCAGTACTTC. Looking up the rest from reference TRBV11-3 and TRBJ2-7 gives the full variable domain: EAGVVQSPRYKIIEKKQPVAFWCNPISGHNTLYWYLQNLGQGPELLIRYENEEAVDDSQLPKDRFSAERLKGVDSTLKIQPAELGDSAVYLCASSPSAGANYEQYFGPGTRLTVT.

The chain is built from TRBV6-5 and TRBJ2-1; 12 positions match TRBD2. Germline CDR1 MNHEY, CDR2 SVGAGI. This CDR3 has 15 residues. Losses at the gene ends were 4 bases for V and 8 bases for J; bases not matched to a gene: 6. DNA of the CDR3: TGTGCCAGCAGTTCAGGGACTAGCGGGTCGGATGAGCAGTTCTTC. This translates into CASSSGTSGSDEQFF.

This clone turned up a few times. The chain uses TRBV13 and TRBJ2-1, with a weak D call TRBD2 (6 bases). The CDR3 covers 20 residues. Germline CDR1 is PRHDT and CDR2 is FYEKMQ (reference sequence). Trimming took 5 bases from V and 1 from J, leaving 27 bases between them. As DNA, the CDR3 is TGTGCCAGCAGCCATGTTAGGGTCGGGACTCCTCGAAATTCCTACAATGAGCAGTTCTTC. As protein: CASSHVRVGTPRNSYNEQFF.

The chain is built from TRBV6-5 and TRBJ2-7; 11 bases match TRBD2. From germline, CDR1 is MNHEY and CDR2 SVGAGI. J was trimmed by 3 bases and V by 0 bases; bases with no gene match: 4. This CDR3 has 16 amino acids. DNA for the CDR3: TGTGCCAGCAGTTACTCCGGGACTAGCGGATACTACGAGCAGTACTTC. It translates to CASSYSGTSGYYEQYF.

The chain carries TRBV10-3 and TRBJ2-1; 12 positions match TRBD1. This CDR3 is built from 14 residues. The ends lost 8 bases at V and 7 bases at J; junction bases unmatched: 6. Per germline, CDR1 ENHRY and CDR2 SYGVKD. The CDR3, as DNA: TGTGCCATCGGGGGACAGGGGGCGAAGAATGAGCAGTTCTTC. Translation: CAIGGQGAKNEQFF.